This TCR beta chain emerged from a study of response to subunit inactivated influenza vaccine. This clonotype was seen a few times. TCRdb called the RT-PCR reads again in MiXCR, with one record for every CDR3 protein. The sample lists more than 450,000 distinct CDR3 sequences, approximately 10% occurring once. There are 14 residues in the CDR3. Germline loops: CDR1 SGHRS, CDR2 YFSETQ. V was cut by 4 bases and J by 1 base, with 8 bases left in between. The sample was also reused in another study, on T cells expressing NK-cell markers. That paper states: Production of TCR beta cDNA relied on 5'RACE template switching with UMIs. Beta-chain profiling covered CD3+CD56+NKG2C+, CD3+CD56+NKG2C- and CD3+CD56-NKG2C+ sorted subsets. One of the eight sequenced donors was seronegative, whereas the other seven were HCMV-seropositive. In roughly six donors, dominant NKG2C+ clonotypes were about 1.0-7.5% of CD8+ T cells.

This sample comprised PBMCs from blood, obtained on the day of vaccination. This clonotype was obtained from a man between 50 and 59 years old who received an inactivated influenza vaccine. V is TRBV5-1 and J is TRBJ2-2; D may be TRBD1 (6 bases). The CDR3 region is CASSQGMNTGELFF. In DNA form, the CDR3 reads TGCGCCAGCAGCCAGGGGATGAACACCGGGGAGCTGTTTTTT.